The 20 T cell receptor beta chains below were found in one sample sequenced in a study of CD8+CD57+ T cells in acquired aplastic anemia. An expansion of CD8+CD57+ cells by flow cytometry had been shown in patients chosen for sequencing. The use of genomic DNA as template underpinned the TCR beta VDJ and CDR3 profiling. TCRdb reprocessed the reads with MiXCR, giving one entry per CDR3 protein. The sample carries a few hundred thousand distinct CDR3 sequences, roughly 59% recorded once. Sequenced sample: sorted CD4+, CD8+, or CD8+CD57+ T cells (not recorded which) from PBMCs. The origin of the receptors is a human donor with aplastic anemia.

The chain carries TRBV20-1 and TRBJ2-7, with no clear D. Germline values: CDR1 DFQATT, CDR2 SNEGSKA (reference sequence). The CDR3 runs 14 residues. Deletions cut 5 bases from V and 3 bases from J, with 17 bases between. CDR3 protein: CSAEQASASYEQYF. CDR3 in DNA: TGCAGTGCTGAGCAGGCTAGTGCGAGCTACGAGCAGTACTTC.

The CDR3 DNA is TGTGCCAGCTCGGGACAGGGGGGAGGCTACGAGCAGTACTTC. Its protein is CASSGQGGGYEQYF. The V gene is TRBV7-2, the J gene TRBJ2-7; 11 nucleotides align to TRBD1. Germline values: CDR1 SGHTA, CDR2 FQGNSA. The length of the CDR3 is 14 residues. The V segment lost 8 bases and the J segment 3 bases; nucleotides outside the gene matches: 6.

To note about this clonotype: A read error may account for a junction end that differs from germline. The J gene is TRBJ1-1, the V gene TRBV10-3, with a weak D call TRBD1 (5 bases). This CDR3 comprises 14 residues. Per the germline V gene, CDR1 is ENHRY and CDR2 is SYGVKD. CDR3 nucleotides: TGTGCCATTAGTGAGCGGGGACCGAACACTGAAGCTTTCTTT. Residues: CAISERGPNTEAFF.

V is TRBV5-1 and J is TRBJ1-2, with a weak D call TRBD1 (6 bases). The germline V and J ends were trimmed by 7 bases and 7 bases, with 20 bases remaining between them. This CDR3 is 14 amino acids long. Germline values: CDR1 SGHRS, CDR2 YFSETQ. The CDR3 coding sequence is TGCGCCAGCTCTCGGATAGGGGGGGCGTTTGGCTACACCTTC. Translated, it gives CASSRIGGAFGYTF.

Details on this clonotype: The junction departs from the called germline gene at one end, perhaps through a read error. The rearrangement uses TRBV5-4 and TRBJ2-7; 12 positions match TRBD2. The CDR3 contains 15 residues. Germline V gene lookup returns CDR1 SGHNT and CDR2 YYREEE (reference sequence). This CDR3 reads CASSSTSGGPYEQYF. CDR3 DNA: TGCGCCAGCAGCTCGACTAGCGGGGGACCCTACGAGCAGTACTTC.

This sequence joins TRBV2 and TRBJ2-1; D is undetermined. This CDR3 spans 12 amino acids. Trimming took 7 bases from V and 8 from J, leaving 12 bases between them. Germline V gene data show CDR1 as SNHLY and CDR2 as FYNNEI. CDR3 amino acids: CASKVRIYEQFF. The CDR3 bases are TGTGCCAGCAAGGTCAGGATCTATGAGCAGTTCTTC.

The chain links TRBV6-6 to TRBJ2-7, with 10 positions matching TRBD2. V shed 9 bases and J 3 bases; nucleotides not matched to a gene: 11. CDR1 and CDR2 from the germline V gene are MNHNY and SVGAGI (reference sequence). There are 15 residues in the CDR3. CDR3 DNA: TGTGCCAGTAGTATGAAGGCTAGCGGGAGCTACGAGCAGTACTTC. Translated, it gives CASSMKASGSYEQYF.

This clonotype was seen only a few times. This sequence joins TRBV7-3 and TRBJ2-7; possibly TRBD2 for D (6 bases). The length of the CDR3 is 13 residues. CDR1 and CDR2 from the germline V gene are SGHTA and FQGTGA. V was cut by 10 bases and J by 2 bases, with 15 bases left in between. CDR3 in DNA: TGTGCCAAACCGGACTATCGAACCTACGAGCAGTACTTC. It is translated as CAKPDYRTYEQYF.

The chain recombines TRBV7-2 with TRBJ2-7; D is uncertain. V was trimmed by 0 bases and J by 0 bases, leaving 12 bases between them. The CDR3 extends over 16 amino acids. The V gene's germline CDR1 is SGHTA and CDR2 FQGNSA. The CDR3 region has the DNA TGTGCCAGCAGCTTAGCCCCCGATCGGAGCTCCTACGAGCAGTACTTC. Translated, it gives CASSLAPDRSSYEQYF.

This clonotype was picked up many times. This chain connects TRBV6-1 to TRBJ1-2; D not certain. V was shortened by 0 bases and J by 2 bases, with 10 bases between the two germline ends. The germline gives CDR1 MNHNS, CDR2 SASEGT. The CDR3 is 15 residues long. In DNA, the CDR3 is TGTGCCAGCAGTGAAGCAACCACGCCAAACTATGGCTACACCTTC. Amino acids: CASSEATTPNYGYTF.

The sample holds many counts of this clonotype. The chain recombines TRBV19 with TRBJ2-6; 10 bases map to TRBD1. V was pared by 2 bases and J by 0 bases, with 7 bases of the junction left unmatched. The CDR3 spans 19 residues. Germline V gene sequence: CDR1 LNHDA, CDR2 SQIVND (reference sequence). The CDR3 reads CASSILRTGGFSGANVLTF. The CDR3 DNA sequence: TGTGCCAGTAGTATACTACGGACAGGGGGATTCTCTGGGGCCAACGTCCTGACTTTC.

This clonotype was detected ten times or more. The rearrangement links TRBV2 to TRBJ2-4, with D maybe TRBD1 (6 bases). The V end lost 7 bases, the J end lost 15 bases, and 16 bases lay between the germline ends. This CDR3 spans 11 amino acids. Germline V CDR1 and CDR2: SNHLY, FYNNEI. The CDR3 DNA reads as TGTGCCAGCAAGGTGGGGGCAGTTCGGTACTTC. Protein: CASKVGAVRYF.

J is TRBJ1-2 and V is TRBV7-2; maybe TRBD1 (6 bases). CDR3 size: 15 residues. From germline, CDR1 is SGHTA and CDR2 FQGNSA. The V end was cut by 2 bases, the J end by 5 bases, with 15 bases between. For the CDR3, the DNA is TGTGCCAGCAGCTTAAGCGGACAGAGGGGGTATGGCTACACCTTC. Its protein is CASSLSGQRGYGYTF.

The chain couples TRBV20-1 to TRBJ2-4; 8 bases map to TRBD1. The V gene end was trimmed by 0 bases and the J gene end by 7 bases; junction bases not matched to a gene: 5. CDR1 DFQATT and CDR2 SNEGSKA come from the germline V gene (reference sequence). This CDR3 region has 14 residues. Written as DNA, the CDR3 is TGCAGTGCTAGAGATCTGACAGGGGTGAACATTCAGTACTTC. Its protein product is CSARDLTGVNIQYF.

This clonotype was counted many times. The chain recombines TRBV7-9 with TRBJ1-5; possible D gene TRBD1, 5 bases. The CDR3 totals 16 residues. Germline V gene sequence: CDR1 SEHNR, CDR2 FQNEAQ (reference sequence). Deletions cut 4 bases from V and 3 bases from J, with 16 bases between. CDR3 nucleotide sequence: TGTGCCAGCAGCTCTATCGAGAGCAGGGTCAATCAGCCCCAGCATTTT. It codes for CASSSIESRVNQPQHF.

About this clonotype: The junction departs from the called germline gene at one end, perhaps through a read error. The rearrangement joins TRBV7-6 to TRBJ1-2; no firm D call. Germline CDR1 SGHVS, CDR2 FNYEAQ. The CDR3 has 14 residues. The CDR3 protein is CASSLHRQRDGYTF. DNA for the CDR3: TGTGCTAGCAGCTTACACCGGCAGAGGGATGGCTACACCTTC. Combining the CDR3 with reference TRBV7-6 and TRBJ1-2 gives the whole variable domain GAGVSQSPRYKVTKRGQDVALRCDPISGHVSLYWYRQALGQGPEFLTYFNYEAQQDKSGLPNDRFSAERPEGSISTLTIQRTEQRDSAMYRCASSLHRQRDGYTFGSGTRLTVV.

The chain carries TRBV29-1 and TRBJ2-5; 11 bases map to TRBD1. Germline CDR1 and CDR2: SQVTM and ANQGSEA. There are 14 residues in the CDR3. V was clipped by 2 bases and J by 7 bases; unmatched bases: 6. CDR3 coding DNA: TGCAGCGTTGAATTGGACAGGGGGCGGGGGACCCAGTACTTC. It translates to CSVELDRGRGTQYF.

The chain combines TRBV19 with TRBJ1-1; 10 bases are a match to TRBD1. CDR1 and CDR2 from the germline V gene are LNHDA and SQIVND (reference sequence). The CDR3 consists of 16 residues. V shed 6 bases, J shed 0 bases, and the junction held 7 bases outside the gene matches. The CDR3 nucleotides read TGTGCCAGTAGCACCGACAGGGGGCGAATGAACACTGAAGCTTTCTTT. Its protein is CASSTDRGRMNTEAFF.

The gene calls are TRBV20-1 and TRBJ2-7; tentative D call: TRBD1 (5 bases). The germline V gene has CDR1 DFQATT and CDR2 SNEGSKA (reference sequence). The CDR3 loop spans 11 amino acids. The CDR3 is CSVPGFNEQYF. DNA for the CDR3: TGCAGCGTGCCAGGGTTCAACGAGCAGTACTTC.

This clonotype has ten or more counts. The V call is TRBV9, the J call TRBJ2-1; TRBD1 matches at 7 bases. CDR1 and CDR2 from the germline V gene are SGDLS and YYNGEE. The CDR3 is made up of 17 amino acids. J lost 0 bases, V lost 4 bases, and 10 bases had no gene match. The CDR3 spells CASSPGGGGSSYNEQFF. In DNA, the CDR3 is TGTGCCAGCAGCCCAGGGGGTGGGGGTAGCTCCTACAATGAGCAGTTCTTC.